This entry is about one T cell receptor beta chain. Its target is not known. Assay execution took place at the deep level. Sequenced by immunoSEQ multiplex PCR; TCRdb stores in-frame clones only, minus some. The sample gives fewer than 1.4 million clones, 78% of which show up once; roughly 0.61% is in the top ten. These data are taken from a study of shared clonotypes between healthy human individuals. Study overall: The people who gave samples were two women and a few men aged 18 to 49. Study outcomes and limitations: The genetic and exposure-history diversity represented was limited by few donors.

Adult donors, all healthy and HIV-negative, had no recent acute infections or vaccinations. The CDR3 totals 16 residues. Per germline, CDR1 MGHRA and CDR2 YSYEKL. J lost 4 bases, V lost 0 bases, and 6 bases had no gene match. The gene calls are TRBV4-1 and TRBJ1-5; 7 positions agree with TRBD1. Sequencing was performed on memory CD4+ T cells from PBMCs. Subset reported: CD45RA-negative fraction. This TCR derives from a man between 18 and 35 years old in good health. Some clones in this sample may be carry-over from other donors' samples. The CDR3 region has the DNA TGCGCCAGCAGCCAAGAGTTGGACAGGTCAAATCAGCCCCAGCATTTT. As protein: CASSQELDRSNQPQHF.